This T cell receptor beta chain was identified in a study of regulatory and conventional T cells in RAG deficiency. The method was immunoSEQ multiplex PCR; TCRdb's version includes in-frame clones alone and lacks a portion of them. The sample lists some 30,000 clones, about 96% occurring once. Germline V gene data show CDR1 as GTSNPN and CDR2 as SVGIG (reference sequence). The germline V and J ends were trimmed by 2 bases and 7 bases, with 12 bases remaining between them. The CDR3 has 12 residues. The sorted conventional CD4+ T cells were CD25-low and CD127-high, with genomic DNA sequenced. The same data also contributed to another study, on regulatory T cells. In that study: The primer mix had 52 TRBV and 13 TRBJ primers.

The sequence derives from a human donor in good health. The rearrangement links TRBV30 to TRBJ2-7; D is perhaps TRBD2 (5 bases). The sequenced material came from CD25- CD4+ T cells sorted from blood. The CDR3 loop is CAWSPRTGEQYF. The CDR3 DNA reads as TGTGCCTGGAGTCCCAGGACTGGGGAGCAGTACTTC. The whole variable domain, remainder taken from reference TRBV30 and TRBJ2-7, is SQTIHQWPATLVQPVGSPLSLECTVEGTSNPNLYWYRQAAGRGLQLLFYSVGIGQISSEVPQNLSASRPQDRQFILSSKKLLLSDSGFYLCAWSPRTGEQYFGPGTRLTVT.